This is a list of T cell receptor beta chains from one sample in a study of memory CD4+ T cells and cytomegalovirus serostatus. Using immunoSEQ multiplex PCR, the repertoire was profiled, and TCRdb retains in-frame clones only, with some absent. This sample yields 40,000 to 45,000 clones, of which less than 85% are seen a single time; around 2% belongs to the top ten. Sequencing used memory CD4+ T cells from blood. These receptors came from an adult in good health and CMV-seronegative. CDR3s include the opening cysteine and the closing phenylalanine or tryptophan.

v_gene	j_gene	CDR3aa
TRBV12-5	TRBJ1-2	CASGSHYVGAYYGYTF
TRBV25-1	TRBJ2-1	CASSRDMEQFF
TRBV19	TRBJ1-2	CASKRALGRGEGRGYTF
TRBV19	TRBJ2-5	CASSRVSGGRETQYF
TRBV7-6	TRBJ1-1	CASSRPGTVPTEAFF
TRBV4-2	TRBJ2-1	CASSQGMDGYNEQFF
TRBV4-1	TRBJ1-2	CASSQEGTINYGYTF
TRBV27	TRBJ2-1	CASSFVNQGSSLFF
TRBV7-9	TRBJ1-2	CASSLAGVLANYGYTF
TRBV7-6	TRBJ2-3	CASSLRGQGGTDTQYF
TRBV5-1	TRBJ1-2	CASSLDRVYGYTF
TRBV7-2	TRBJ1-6	CASSYRENSPLHF
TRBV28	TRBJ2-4	CASSLGLAKNIQYF
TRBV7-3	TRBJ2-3	CASSLGFYRDIRTDTQYF
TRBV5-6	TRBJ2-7	CASSLPGTDSYEQYF
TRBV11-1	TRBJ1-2	CASSHDTNYGYTF
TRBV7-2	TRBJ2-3	CASSLQAGASTDTQYF
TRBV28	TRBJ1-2	CASSGTGILGYGYTF
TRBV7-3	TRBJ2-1	CASSLGQGGLYEQFF
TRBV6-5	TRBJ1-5	CASSPSLTNSQHF
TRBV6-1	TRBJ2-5	CASSEYGRGYLETQYF
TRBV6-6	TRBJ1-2	CASSYRGSVRGYTF
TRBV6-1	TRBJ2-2	CASSEQGPGELFF
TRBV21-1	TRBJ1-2	CASSQEGYTF
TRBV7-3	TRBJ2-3	CASSPGTGVDTQYF
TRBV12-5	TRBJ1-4	CASGLGTGGSEKLFF
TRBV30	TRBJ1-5	CACGLNQPQHF
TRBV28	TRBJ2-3	CASSLFPGKTQYF
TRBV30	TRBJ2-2	CAWTPWTDETTGELFF
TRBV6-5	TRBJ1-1	CASSYLARHTEAFF
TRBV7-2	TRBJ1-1	CASRMNTEAFF
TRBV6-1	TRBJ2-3	CASSGGTGDTDTQYF
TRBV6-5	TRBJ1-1	CASWTTGERTEAFF
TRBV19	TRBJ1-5	CASKRTGYDQPQHF
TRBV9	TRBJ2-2	CASSVGGWTGELFF
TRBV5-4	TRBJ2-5	CASSASGPPKNF
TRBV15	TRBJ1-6	CATSERRGYNSPLHF
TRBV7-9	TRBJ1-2	CASSLAGTGDGYTF
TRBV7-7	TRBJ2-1	CASSLEWGNTEQFF
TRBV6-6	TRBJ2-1	CASSPTGFNEQFF
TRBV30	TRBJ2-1	CAWTGRGGFYNEQFF
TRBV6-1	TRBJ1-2	CASRPPSGGNYGYTF
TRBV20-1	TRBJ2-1	CSANTKIGQFF
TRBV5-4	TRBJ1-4	CASSSGSDNEKLFF
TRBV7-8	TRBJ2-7	CASSLGRYYSYEQYF
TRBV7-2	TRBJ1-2	CASSSEVGGYTF
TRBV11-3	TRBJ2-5	CASSLGLAGDKETQYF
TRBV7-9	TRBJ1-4	CASSKGQGRGTNEKLFF
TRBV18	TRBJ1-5	CASSPRGQGVNQPQHF
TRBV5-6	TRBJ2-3	CASSLYTGSSGNTQYF
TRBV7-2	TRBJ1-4	CASSPEEGYYEKLFF
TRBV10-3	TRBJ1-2	CAIRKDLANGYTF